This T cell receptor beta chain was found in a study of T-cell memory formation after mild COVID-19. The study, taken as a whole, reports: While clones contracting from day 15 to 85 were balanced between CD4 and CD8, later expanders leaned CD4+. SARS-CoV-2 specificity of second-wave clones peaking day 37 was unconfirmed. For contracting clones, CD4+ ones sat mainly in CM and EM, CD8+ in EMRA.

Each CDR3 protein gets one entry after TCRdb re-called the 5' RACE reads with MiXCR. In the table there are fewer than 650,000 distinct CDR3 sequences, approximately 15% of which are singletons. The table lists this clonotype with a few counts. Its antigen is currently unknown. The CDR3 is 17 amino acids. Germline lookup yields CDR1 PRHDT and CDR2 FYEKMQ (reference sequence). Deletions cut 0 bases from V and 4 bases from J, with 18 bases between. The chain combines TRBV13 with TRBJ1-1; D unclear. The sequenced material came from PBMCs or a T cell subset sorted from them (not recorded which). This sequence originates from an adult woman who had mild COVID-19 (a few samples of this study predate the infection). Cell type and time point are not known. CDR3 loop: CASSLGPAGSMLTEAFF. DNA for the CDR3: TGTGCCAGCAGCTTAGGCCCCGCCGGGTCAATGCTCACTGAAGCTTTCTTT.